This T cell receptor (beta chain) was documented in a study of graft-versus-host responses after intestinal transplantation. As for the study in general: Anti-thymocyte globulin induction, then tacrolimus and steroids for 3 to 4 years, went to all recipients.

V trimming: 0 bases; J trimming: 7 bases; junction bases outside the gene matches: 5. Germline lookup yields CDR1 SGHRS and CDR2 YFSETQ. This CDR3 is built from 14 residues. On this clone itself: Its antigen is unidentified.

Assay: immunoSEQ multiplex PCR; the TCRdb copy retains only in-frame clones and omits some. The data show around 110,000 clones, 85% to 95% seen once. The sequencing here drew on unstimulated CD4+ T cells sorted from spleen or lymph node cells, taken before transplant. The rearrangement joins TRBV5-1 to TRBJ1-2, with TRBD1 identical over 8 bases. The sequence came from a human donor who was the organ donor for an intestinal transplant. The CDR3 loop reads CASSLVQGARGYTF. The CDR3 DNA reads as TGCGCCAGCAGCTTGGTCCAGGGGGCGCGTGGCTACACCTTC.